This T cell receptor (beta chain) is drawn from a study of blood T cell repertoires in COVID-19. The CDR3 covers 14 residues. V shed 3 bases and J shed 3 bases, with 9 bases lying between them. Germline V lookup: CDR1 SGHAT, CDR2 FQNNGV. In the original workflow: For nucleated cells, counts were estimated from reference gene primer amplification. Libraries were prepared by immunoSEQ multiplex PCR; TCRdb keeps only in-frame clonotypes and omits some of them. Clonal size and the V and J genes are those of that table, whereas D and trimming came from the DNA. The sample has about 130,000 clones, 70% to 85% seen once.

This chain uses TRBV11-2 with TRBJ2-1; D might be TRBD2 (5 bases). The sequencing input was peripheral blood. The sequence came from an older woman with acute or convalescent COVID-19. CDR3 coding DNA: TGTGCCAGCAGCTTGGTCGGACTCTACAATGAGCAGTTCTTC. This sequence encodes CASSLVGLYNEQFF.